These T cell receptor beta chains were read from a single sample in a study of blood T cell repertoires in COVID-19. TCRdb keeps only in-frame clones here, not all; method: immunoSEQ multiplex PCR. Of approximately 290,000 clones in the sample, nearly 90% are singletons; the top ten hold around 4.4%. Sequenced input: PBMCs or T cells enriched from blood (not recorded which). The receptors here all came from a woman aged 18-29 years with acute COVID-19. Both conserved end residues are part of each CDR3. The D gene is left open where the match is weak. Some rows mark clone size as missing; the rest say once, few, many or name a class of expanded clone.

>TRBV12-3/TRBV12-4|-|TRBJ1-5|-
TGTGCCAGCAGTTTGGGTGGGGGGGAGCCCCAGCATTTT
CASSLGGGEPQHF
>TRBV30|-|TRBJ2-1|-
TGTGCCTGGAGCAAACAAGGGAGCCGGAGGCACAATGAGCAGTTCTTC
CAWSKQGSRRHNEQFF
>TRBV2|-|TRBJ2-2|-
TGTGCCAGCATAATGCTAACAGGGACCGGGGAGCTGTTTTTT
CASIMLTGTGELFF
>TRBV10-2|-|TRBJ1-5|-
TGCGCCAGCATGTCTGGAGGAGGGGATAGCAATCAGCCCCAGCATTTT
CASMSGGGDSNQPQHF
>TRBV19|-|TRBJ1-5|-
TGTGCCAGTAGGATTGACGGAGACGGTCAGCCCCAGCATTTT
CASRIDGDGQPQHF
>TRBV27|-|TRBJ1-1|-
TGTGCCAGCAGTTTTGATCAGGGGATGAGGACTGAAGCTTTCTTT
CASSFDQGMRTEAFF
>TRBV12-3/TRBV12-4|-|TRBJ2-7|-
TGTGCCAGCAGCCGGAGGGGGGGGCACGAGCAGTACTTC
CASSRRGGHEQYF
>TRBV19|-|TRBJ1-2|-
TGTGCCAGTAAGATCGCCGGGACGGGAGACTATGGCTACACCTTC
CASKIAGTGDYGYTF
>TRBV19|TRBD2|TRBJ2-3|-
TGTGCCAGTAAGGGACTAGCGGTCCCAGATACGCAGTATTTT
CASKGLAVPDTQYF
>TRBV10-2|-|TRBJ2-3|once
TGCGCCAGTCAAAGGACTTCGGAGGCGGATACGCAGTATTTT
CASQRTSEADTQYF
>TRBV5-6|-|TRBJ2-1|-
TGTGCCAGCAGCTTGATGGGGGGAGCGGACAATGAGCAGTTCTTC
CASSLMGGADNEQFF
>TRBV5-1|-|TRBJ2-1|-
TGCGCCAGCAGCTTGGGCTCTGAGAATGAGCAGTTCTTC
CASSLGSENEQFF
>TRBV28|-|TRBJ1-2|-
TGTGCCAGCAGTTTATCCGACAGGCCCAGGAATGGCTACACCTTC
CASSLSDRPRNGYTF
>TRBV19|TRBD1|TRBJ1-6|-
TGTGCCAGTAACCCGACAGGGGGAGGGGATAATTCACCCCTCCACTTT
CASNPTGGGDNSPLHF
>TRBV5-1|-|TRBJ2-7|-
TGCGCCAGCAGCTTGGAGGCGGCGTCAAGCTACGAGCAGTACTTC
CASSLEAASSYEQYF
>TRBV30|TRBD2|TRBJ2-2|once
TGTGCCTGGAGCCCTACTAGCGCTGGGGGCACCGGGGAGCTGTTTTTT
CAWSPTSAGGTGELFF
>TRBV6-8|TRBD1|TRBJ1-2|-
TGTGCCAGCAGCCACCGCGGGACAGGGGTCGACTATGGCTACACCTTC
CASSHRGTGVDYGYTF
>TRBV12-3/TRBV12-4|-|TRBJ2-1|-
TGTGCCAGCAGAAAGGGGCTACAGGGGTTCTTC
CASRKGLQGFF
>TRBV28|-|TRBJ1-4|-
TGTGCCAGCAGTCCGGGGGATAATGAAAAACTGTTTTTT
CASSPGDNEKLFF
>TRBV28|-|TRBJ2-5|-
TGTGCCAGCAGTTTTGGCGGGGCCCAAGAGACCCAGTACTTC
CASSFGGAQETQYF
>TRBV2|TRBD1|TRBJ1-3|-
TGTGCCAGCAGTGCCGGGACAGGGAGCGGAAACACCATATATTTT
CASSAGTGSGNTIYF
>TRBV10-1|-|TRBJ1-1|-
TGCGCCAGCAGTCAAGCAGCAGACAGTGAAGCTTTCTTT
CASSQAADSEAFF
>TRBV29-1|-|TRBJ1-1|-
TGCAGCGTTGAAGCCGAGGGAGGGGTGGGCACTGAAGCTTTCTTT
CSVEAEGGVGTEAFF
>TRBV10-1|TRBD2|TRBJ2-1|-
TGCGCCAGCAGTGATTTACGGGAGGGGATACCGAACAATGAGCAGTTCTTC
CASSDLREGIPNNEQFF
>TRBV6-6|-|TRBJ1-1|-
TGTGCCAGCAGTTTACCGGAGGATTATACTGAAGCTTTCTTT
CASSLPEDYTEAFF
>TRBV10-3|TRBD1|TRBJ2-5|-
TGTGCCATCAGTTACCGGGACAGGGAAGAGACCCAGTACTTC
CAISYRDREETQYF
>TRBV28|-|TRBJ1-2|few
TGTGCCGCCCAGGGGAACTATGGCTACACCTTC
CAAQGNYGYTF
>TRBV5-1|-|TRBJ1-1|-
TGCGCCAGCAGCTCTAGGGCAGGGTCGACCACTGAAGCTTTCTTT
CASSSRAGSTTEAFF
>TRBV7-9|TRBD2|TRBJ2-7|-
TGTGCCAGCAGCTCCGCCGGGACTAGCGGGACGAACCCCTACGAGCAGTACTTC
CASSSAGTSGTNPYEQYF
>TRBV28|-|TRBJ2-1|-
TGTGCCAGCAGGTACAGAAGCAATGAGCAGTTCTTC
CASRYRSNEQFF
>TRBV5-4|-|TRBJ1-2|-
TGTGCCAGCAGCTTGGACGGCTATGGCTACACCTTC
CASSLDGYGYTF
>TRBV27|-|TRBJ2-1|-
TGTGCCAGCAGTTTAGGGGCTTCTGAGCAGTTCTTC
CASSLGASEQFF